The sequence of this T cell receptor beta chain was determined in a study of cytomegalovirus exposure and HLA in healthy donors. Trimming cost V 4 bases and J 4 bases; bases outside gene matches: 7. This CDR3 spans 15 amino acids. Germline V gene lookup returns CDR1 SGHRS and CDR2 YFSETQ. Primers for the PCR totalled 60 Vbeta and 13 Jbeta. Clones were read by immunoSEQ multiplex PCR, and TCRdb kept only the in-frame ones, dropping some. The sample shows approximately 200,000 clones, almost 80% of them seen only once. Sequencing was done on a sample of PBMCs. The clonotype originates from a young woman in good health and CMV-seronegative. This chain uses TRBV5-1 with TRBJ2-5, with 10 bases aligning to TRBD2. This chain's CDR3 is CASSDLAGDGETQYF. DNA for the CDR3: TGCGCCAGCAGCGACCTAGCGGGAGATGGAGAGACCCAGTACTTC.